These 26 T cell receptor beta chains were sequenced from one sample in a study of regulatory T cells in long-lasting Graves disease. Time point in this sample: newly diagnosed GD, antithyroid drugs for less than 3 months. PBMC RNA was the source of the TCR library. To make TCR beta libraries, researchers used iRepertoire HTBI primers and Arm-PCR of CDR3 regions. TCRdb re-called the multiplex PCR reads through MiXCR, storing one row per CDR3 protein. The table records hundreds of thousands of distinct CDR3 sequences, approximately 16% of them present only once. This same sample was also part of a study on T cells in Graves' hyperthyroidism and ophthalmopathy.

The source material was peripheral blood mononuclear cells (PBMCs), sampled at new diagnosis, from a patient treated with antithyroid drugs. Receptors originate from a woman aged 35-65 years with Graves disease.

This clonotype was picked up many times. This rearrangement joins TRBV3-1 to TRBJ2-1, with D perhaps being TRBD1 or TRBD2 (7 bases each). CDR1 is LGHDT and CDR2 is YNNKEL in the germline V gene (reference sequence). The V gene lost 4 bases and the J gene lost 8 bases, with 15 bases spanning the gap. CDR3 length: 14 amino acids. CDR3 region: CASSLRGGPHEQFF. DNA of the CDR3: TGTGCCAGCAGCCTCAGGGGGGGTCCCCATGAGCAGTTCTTC.

The gene calls are TRBV19 and TRBJ2-2; the D gene is possibly TRBD1 (5 bases). V lost 6 bases and J 4 bases, leaving 15 bases between the germline ends. The CDR3 totals 15 residues. CDR1 and CDR2 from the germline V gene are LNHDA and SQIVND (reference sequence). The CDR3 spells CASSSSSGSTGELFF. The CDR3 nucleotides read TGTGCCAGTAGCAGCTCTTCAGGGTCCACCGGGGAGCTGTTTTTT.

This clonotype has only a few counts. This chain joins TRBV3-1 and TRBJ2-3, with D possibly TRBD2 on 5 matching bases. This CDR3 is 15 amino acids long. Germline loops: CDR1 LGHDT, CDR2 YNNKEL (reference sequence). The V gene lost 1 base and the J gene lost 2 bases, with 10 bases spanning the gap. This CDR3 reads CASSQGFGDTDTQYF. DNA of the CDR3: TGTGCCAGCAGCCAAGGGTTCGGGGACACAGATACGCAGTATTTT.

This clonotype showed up many times. The chain employs TRBV10-3 and TRBJ1-1, with 7 nucleotides matching TRBD1. V was pared by 2 bases and J by 8 bases, with 8 bases of the junction left unmatched. The CDR3 spans 14 residues. CDR1 and CDR2 (germline): ENHRY, SYGVKD. The CDR3: CAISEGPMDREAFF. The DNA of the CDR3 is TGTGCCATCAGTGAGGGCCCGATGGACAGGGAAGCTTTCTTT.

The rearrangement joins TRBV20-1 to TRBJ2-5; 9 nucleotides align to TRBD2. CDR3 length equals 17 residues. With 3 bases clipped from V and 0 bases from J, the junction kept 11 bases outside the gene matches. Looked up from germline, CDR1 is DFQATT and CDR2 is SNEGSKA (reference sequence). This CDR3 reads CSASGGLAPINQETQYF. The CDR3 DNA is TGCAGTGCTAGCGGGGGACTAGCCCCGATAAACCAAGAGACCCAGTACTTC.

At least ten counts were recorded for this clonotype. The chain uses TRBV6-1 and TRBJ2-5, with 9 bases that match TRBD2. CDR3 length: 13 amino acids. Germline CDR1 is MNHNS and CDR2 is SASEGT. The V gene end was trimmed by 6 bases and the J gene end by 5 bases; junction bases not matched to a gene: 4. CDR3 in DNA: TGTGCCAGCAGACCCGGACTAGCGGAGACCCAGTACTTC. Its translation is CASRPGLAETQYF.

The chain recombines TRBV13 with TRBJ2-7; TRBD1 agrees at 8 bases. The CDR3 sequence is 15 residues long. J gave up 2 bases and V 2 bases, and 5 bases lay outside the gene matches. Germline CDR1 and CDR2: PRHDT and FYEKMQ (reference sequence). The CDR3 nucleotides read TGTGCCAGCAGCTTATCAGGACAGGGACCCTACGAGCAGTACTTC. Amino acid sequence: CASSLSGQGPYEQYF.

This clonotype occurred many times. The V call is TRBV28, the J call TRBJ2-7; 7 nucleotides agree with TRBD2. Germline trimming cut 5 bases from V and 5 bases from J; bases unmatched to any gene: 12. Germline V CDR1 and CDR2: MDHEN, SYDVKM. The CDR3 runs 15 residues. The chain's CDR3 is CASSPTWGGKNEQYF. CDR3 DNA sequence: TGTGCCAGCAGTCCCACATGGGGGGGGAAAAACGAGCAGTACTTC.

The gene calls are TRBV10-3 and TRBJ2-7; 9 bases match TRBD1. Trimming took 10 bases from V and 5 from J; bases not matched to a gene: 15. The germline CDR1 and CDR2 sequences are ENHRY and SYGVKD. The CDR3 is 15 residues long. CDR3 sequence: CASTTPWDREDEQYF. CDR3 bases: TGTGCCAGCACCACCCCGTGGGACAGGGAGGACGAGCAGTACTTC.

This clonotype was found many times. The CDR3, as DNA: TGCGCCAGCAGCTTTATTGGGAGGGGGCGAGACACTGAAGCTTTCTTT. Its protein is CASSFIGRGRDTEAFF. The gene calls are TRBV5-1 and TRBJ1-1; 7 bases line up with TRBD1. Germline CDR1 is SGHRS and CDR2 is YFSETQ. The CDR3 has 16 residues. The trim removed 2 bases at V and 3 bases at J, leaving 10 bases unmatched.

In its sample, this clonotype was seen many times. This chain joins TRBV5-1 and TRBJ1-1; unclear D gene. The CDR3 is 12 residues long. Germline V lookup: CDR1 SGHRS, CDR2 YFSETQ. Trimming stripped 0 bases from V and 2 bases from J, with 2 bases between. CDR3 amino acids: CASSLDNTEAFF. The CDR3 DNA follows: TGCGCCAGCAGCTTGGATAACACTGAAGCTTTCTTT.

This clonotype has a count of ten or more. J is TRBJ1-2 and V is TRBV12-3 or TRBV12-4; 10 bases match TRBD1. The CDR3 has 15 residues. With 6 bases clipped from V and 4 bases from J, the junction kept 8 bases outside the gene matches. CDR3: CASRPAGTGAYGYTF. The CDR3 coding sequence is TGTGCCAGCAGACCCGCGGGGACAGGGGCCTATGGCTACACCTTC.

This clonotype was observed many times. The rearrangement links TRBV7-9 to TRBJ2-7; D not resolved. CDR3 length: 15 amino acids. CDR1 is SEHNR, CDR2 FQNEAQ, per germline (reference sequence). Deletions cut 5 bases from V and 3 bases from J, with 17 bases between. CDR3 protein: CASSPGRNPNYEQYF. DNA for the CDR3: TGTGCCAGCAGCCCTGGACGGAATCCAAACTACGAGCAGTACTTC.

This clonotype occurred many times. V gene TRBV10-1 combines with J gene TRBJ2-5; D remains ambiguous. Germline CDR1 reads WNHNN; CDR2 reads SYGVQD (reference sequence). This CDR3 contains 14 residues. V dropped 3 bases and J dropped 2 bases, with 10 bases sitting between them. CDR3 protein: CASSEWALQETQYF. The CDR3 region has the DNA TGCGCCAGCAGTGAATGGGCTCTACAAGAGACCCAGTACTTC.

This clonotype was seen more than once but under ten times. This chain links TRBV3-1 with TRBJ1-2, with D unresolved. Germline V gene data show CDR1 as LGHDT and CDR2 as YNNKEL (reference sequence). The CDR3 length is 16 residues. Trimming took 0 bases from V and 5 from J, leaving 16 bases between them. The CDR3 reads CASSQDWKGTEYGYTF. CDR3 nucleotides: TGTGCCAGCAGCCAAGATTGGAAGGGTACCGAATATGGCTACACCTTC. Drawing the rest from reference TRBV3-1 and TRBJ1-2, the complete variable domain is DTAVSQTPKYLVTQMGNDKSIKCEQNLGHDTMYWYKQDSKKFLKIMFSYNNKELIINETVPNRFSPKSPDKAHLNLHINSLELGDSAVYFCASSQDWKGTEYGYTFGSGTRLTVV.

The chain is built from TRBV5-1 and TRBJ2-2; a possible D gene is TRBD2 (6 bases). Trimming stripped 3 bases from V and 0 bases from J, with 9 bases between. The CDR3 extends over 15 amino acids. In germline, CDR1 is SGHRS, CDR2 YFSETQ. CDR3 bases: TGCGCCAGCAGCTGGGGACTTGCGAACACCGGGGAGCTGTTTTTT. This gives the protein CASSWGLANTGELFF.

The rearrangement links TRBV2 to TRBJ2-2; D possibly corresponds to TRBD1 (6 bases). Germline assignment: CDR1 SNHLY and CDR2 FYNNEI. V gave up 8 bases and J gave up 2 bases, with 12 bases separating them. CDR3 size: 14 residues. The CDR3 sequence: CASGHRVNTGELFF. The CDR3 region has the DNA TGTGCCAGCGGTCACAGGGTTAACACCGGGGAGCTGTTTTTT.

This clonotype has a handful of counts. J is TRBJ2-1 and V is TRBV19, with TRBD1 identical over 7 bases. The V gene end was trimmed by 4 bases and the J gene end by 14 bases; junction bases not matched to a gene: 11. The CDR3 sequence is 13 residues long. The germline gives CDR1 LNHDA, CDR2 SQIVND (reference sequence). The CDR3 sequence: CASSTPQGVSKFF. The CDR3 nucleotides are TGTGCCAGTAGTACGCCCCAGGGGGTATCGAAGTTCTTC. Variable domain in full (rest from reference TRBV19 and TRBJ2-1): DGGITQSPKYLFRKEGQNVTLSCEQNLNHDAMYWYRQDPGQGLRLIYYSQIVNDFQKGDIAEGYSVSREKKESFPLTVTSAQKNPTAFYLCASSTPQGVSKFFGPGTRLTVL.

This clonotype was found a few times. The rearrangement uses TRBV7-9 and TRBJ1-2; D is unresolved. The V end was cut by 4 bases, the J end by 5 bases, with 11 bases between. Per germline, CDR1 SEHNR and CDR2 FQNEAQ (reference sequence). This CDR3 has 13 amino acids. This chain's CDR3 is CASSSNEGYGYTF. In nucleotides, the CDR3 is TGTGCCAGCAGCTCCAACGAAGGTTATGGCTACACCTTC. Full variable domain (rest looked up from reference TRBV7-9 and TRBJ1-2): DTGVSQNPRHKITKRGQNVTFRCDPISEHNRLYWYRQTLGQGPEFLTYFQNEAQLEKSRLLSDRFSAERPKGSFSTLEIQRTEQGDSAMYLCASSSNEGYGYTFGSGTRLTVV.

This clonotype was counted only a few times. V is TRBV20-1 and J is TRBJ1-2; TRBD1 might be the D (6 bases). CDR1 is DFQATT, CDR2 SNEGSKA, per germline (reference sequence). The CDR3 has 11 residues. Trimming removed 5 bases at V and 4 bases at J, with 8 bases between. The DNA for the CDR3 is TGCAGTGCTTGGACAGCCTATGGCTACACCTTC. The encoded protein is CSAWTAYGYTF.

This clonotype showed up many times. The V and J genes are TRBV27 and TRBJ2-7, with TRBD2 as a possible D gene (5 bases). The CDR3 sequence is 14 residues long. Germline CDR1 reads MNHEY; CDR2 reads SMNVEV (reference sequence). Deletions cut 5 bases from V and 5 bases from J, with 16 bases between. CDR3 sequence (DNA): TGTGCCAGCAGTGAGATAGGACTCCCTGACGAGCAGTACTTC. Protein sequence: CASSEIGLPDEQYF.

This clonotype appeared many times. The genes are TRBV12-3 or TRBV12-4 and TRBJ1-5; D is uncertain. The CDR3 is 15 amino acids. Deletions cut 5 bases from V and 2 bases from J, with 13 bases between. CDR3 sequence: CASSPTTGGNQPQHF. CDR3 sequence (DNA): TGTGCCAGCAGTCCAACTACCGGGGGCAATCAGCCCCAGCATTTT.

This chain connects TRBV12-5 to TRBJ1-5; D call uncertain. The CDR3 is 17 amino acids. The germline V and J ends were trimmed by 5 bases and 0 bases, with 17 bases remaining between them. From germline, CDR1 is LGHNT and CDR2 FRNRAP. The CDR3 nucleotides are TGTGCTAGTGGTCTAAGGAGTGGGCCGTATAGCAATCAGCCCCAGCATTTT. It yields the protein CASGLRSGPYSNQPQHF.

This clonotype appeared many times. The chain recombines TRBV28 with TRBJ1-1, with D unclear. The CDR3 consists of 13 residues. Trimming stripped 10 bases from V and 0 bases from J, with 12 bases between. Germline-derived CDR1 and CDR2 are MDHEN and SYDVKM. CDR3 amino acids: CATLSGVNTEAFF. DNA of the CDR3: TGTGCCACCTTGTCTGGGGTGAACACTGAAGCTTTCTTT.

This chain joins TRBV6-2 or TRBV6-3 and TRBJ2-7; TRBD1 might be the D (6 bases). Trimming left V 5 bases short and J 5 bases short, with 19 bases between. CDR3 length: 15 amino acids. Germline CDR1 reads MNHEY; CDR2 reads SVGEGT. CDR3 loop: CASSEQGRAMDEQYF. In DNA form, the CDR3 reads TGTGCCAGCAGTGAACAGGGCAGGGCGATGGACGAGCAGTACTTC.

The V gene is TRBV19, the J gene TRBJ2-1, with a weak D call TRBD2 (6 bases). This CDR3 is built from 14 residues. V gave up 2 bases and J gave up 8 bases, with 13 bases separating them. Germline CDR1 is LNHDA and CDR2 is SQIVND (reference sequence). The CDR3 nucleotides are TGTGCCAGTAGTATAATGGGGGGTGTCTATGAGCAGTTCTTC. This encodes CASSIMGGVYEQFF.